The clone carrying this T cell receptor beta chain was seen more than once but under ten times. The target antigen is unknown. TCRdb reanalysed the 5' RACE reads using MiXCR and keeps one entry per CDR3 protein. The table records about 600,000 distinct CDR3 sequences, about a fifth of them present only once. The data were taken from a study of T-cell memory formation after mild COVID-19. General observations from the study: Whether second-wave clones peaking at day 37 were SARS-CoV-2 specific went unconfirmed.

Trimming left V 4 bases short and J 5 bases short, with 9 bases between. Germline CDR1 LGHDT, CDR2 YNNKEL (reference sequence). This CDR3 spans 12 amino acids. This sequence originates from an adult woman who had mild COVID-19 (a few samples of this study predate the infection). Cell type and time point are not known. Sequences were obtained from PBMCs or a T cell subset sorted from them (not recorded which). J is TRBJ2-7 and V is TRBV3-1; a weak D match, TRBD1 (6 bases). The CDR3 sequence is CASSLPGDEQYF. In DNA form, the CDR3 reads TGTGCCAGCAGCCTGCCAGGGGACGAGCAGTACTTC.